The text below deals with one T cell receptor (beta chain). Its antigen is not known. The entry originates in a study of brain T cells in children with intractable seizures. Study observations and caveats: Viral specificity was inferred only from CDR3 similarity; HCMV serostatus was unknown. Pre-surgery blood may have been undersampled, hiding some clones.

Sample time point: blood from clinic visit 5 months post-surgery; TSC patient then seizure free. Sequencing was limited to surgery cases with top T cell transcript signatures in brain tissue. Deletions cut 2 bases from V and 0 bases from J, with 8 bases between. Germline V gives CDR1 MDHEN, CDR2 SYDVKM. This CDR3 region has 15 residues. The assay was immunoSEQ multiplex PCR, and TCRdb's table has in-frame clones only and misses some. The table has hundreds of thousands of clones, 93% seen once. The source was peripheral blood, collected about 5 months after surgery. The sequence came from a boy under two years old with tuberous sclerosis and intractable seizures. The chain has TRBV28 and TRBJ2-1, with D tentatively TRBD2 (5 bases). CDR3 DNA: TGTGCCAGCAGTTTAGCGACTAACTCCTACAATGAGCAGTTCTTC. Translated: CASSLATNSYNEQFF. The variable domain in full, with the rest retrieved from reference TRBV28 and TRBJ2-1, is DVKVTQSSRYLVKRTGEKVFLECVQDMDHENMFWYRQDPGLGLRLIYFSYDVKMKEKGDIPEGYSVSREKKERFSLILESASTNQTSMYLCASSLATNSYNEQFFGPGTRLTVL.